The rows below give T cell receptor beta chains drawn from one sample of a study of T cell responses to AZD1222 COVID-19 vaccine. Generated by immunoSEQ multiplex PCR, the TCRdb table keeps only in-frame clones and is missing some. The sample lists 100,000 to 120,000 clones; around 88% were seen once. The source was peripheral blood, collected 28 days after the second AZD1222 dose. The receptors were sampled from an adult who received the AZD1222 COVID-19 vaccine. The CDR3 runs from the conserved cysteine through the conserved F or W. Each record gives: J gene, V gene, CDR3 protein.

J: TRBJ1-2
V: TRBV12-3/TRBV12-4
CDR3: CASSLDMVGYTF

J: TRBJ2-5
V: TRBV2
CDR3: CASRLQGAQETQYF

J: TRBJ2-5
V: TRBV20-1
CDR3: CSASNRETQYF

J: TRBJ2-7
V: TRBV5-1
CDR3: CASSLGIGEQYF

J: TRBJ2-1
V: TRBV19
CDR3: CASSTQGYEQFF

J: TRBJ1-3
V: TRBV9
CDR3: CASSVEASPGNTIYF

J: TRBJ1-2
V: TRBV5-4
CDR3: CASSQDRAGGYTF

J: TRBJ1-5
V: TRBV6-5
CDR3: CASRGQGNNQPQHF

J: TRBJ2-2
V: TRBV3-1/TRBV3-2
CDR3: CASSQVEAVGELFF

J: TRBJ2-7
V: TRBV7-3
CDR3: CACGGGPWYEQYF

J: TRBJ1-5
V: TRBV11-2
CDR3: CASSLEGRDQPQHF

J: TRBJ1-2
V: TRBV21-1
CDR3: CASCDRGHNGYTF

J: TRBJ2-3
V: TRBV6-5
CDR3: CASRDRVTDTQYF

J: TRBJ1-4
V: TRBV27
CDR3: CASSLRAETAERGLKLFF

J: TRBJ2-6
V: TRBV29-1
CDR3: CSVLFEGSLTF

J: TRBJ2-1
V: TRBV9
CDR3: CASSPGDWNEQFF

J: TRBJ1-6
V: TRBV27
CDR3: CASSLVQGANSPLHF

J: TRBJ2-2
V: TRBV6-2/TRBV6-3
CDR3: CASSYQRDSFTGELFF

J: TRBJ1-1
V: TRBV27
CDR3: CASSQQENTEAFF

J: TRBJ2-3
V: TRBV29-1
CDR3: CSGKGDTQYF

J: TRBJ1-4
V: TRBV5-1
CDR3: CASSPDSATNEKLFF

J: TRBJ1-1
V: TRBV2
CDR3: CASMDRGRTEAFF